The 25 T cell receptor beta chains in this list originate from one sample, sequenced in a study of CD8 T cells in ankylosing spondylitis. From the 5' RACE reads, TCRdb called clonotypes with MiXCR, one entry per CDR3 protein. The table includes 450,000 to 550,000 distinct CDR3 sequences, about 5.4% detected once. These receptors have no known antigen. Regarding the study as a whole: A motif in TCR beta, a set of fewer than ten highly homologous variants, appeared characteristic of ankylosing spondylitis blood.

The sequencing sample was made of blood, either unsorted or a sorted T cell fraction (not recorded which). These receptors originate from a male donor with ankylosing spondylitis.

This clonotype occurred many times. The chain is built from TRBV20-1 and TRBJ2-7, with D possibly matching TRBD2 (6 bases). Germline assignment: CDR1 DFQATT and CDR2 SNEGSKA (reference sequence). Trimming cost V 5 bases and J 9 bases, with 23 bases left between them. This CDR3 has 14 amino acids. CDR3 sequence (DNA): TGCAGTGCTCCGGGAGCGGCAGGGAGTAAAGGGCAGTACTTC. Translating it yields CSAPGAAGSKGQYF.

This clonotype has at least ten counts. CDR3 in amino acids: CATSDLGGGPYNEQFF. CDR3 bases: TGTGCCACCAGTGATTTAGGCGGGGGTCCCTACAATGAGCAGTTCTTC. V is TRBV24-1 and J is TRBJ2-1; the match to TRBD2 covers 7 bases. V gave up 1 base and J gave up 2 bases; unmatched junction bases: 4. There are 16 residues in the CDR3. Looked up from germline, CDR1 is KGHDR and CDR2 is SFDVKD.

This clonotype came up many times. The V call is TRBV28, the J call TRBJ1-1; maybe TRBD1 (5 bases). This CDR3 comprises 15 residues. The V and J ends lost 7 bases and 0 bases respectively, with 15 bases between them. Per germline, CDR1 MDHEN and CDR2 SYDVKM. This chain's CDR3 is CASIEAGRLNTEAFF. The CDR3 nucleotides read TGTGCCAGCATCGAGGCAGGGAGACTGAACACTGAAGCTTTCTTT.

At least ten counts were recorded for this clonotype. The chain is built from TRBV20-1 and TRBJ1-2; weak D call: TRBD1 (6 bases). V gave up 5 bases and J gave up 0 bases, with 10 bases separating them. Looked up from germline, CDR1 is DFQATT and CDR2 is SNEGSKA (reference sequence). This CDR3 has 13 residues. In DNA, the CDR3 is TGCAGTGCTTTCCGGACAGCTAACTATGGCTACACCTTC. Protein: CSAFRTANYGYTF.

This clonotype came up many times. The chain carries TRBV6-2 or TRBV6-3 and TRBJ1-1; D is unresolved. The germline gives CDR1 MNHEY, CDR2 SVGEGT. The CDR3 spans 13 residues. V was pared by 6 bases and J by 6 bases, with 14 bases between. Here the CDR3 DNA reads TGTGCCAGCAGACGGACCCGGTTGGCTGAAGCTTTCTTT. Its protein is CASRRTRLAEAFF.

This clonotype was observed at least ten times. The J gene is TRBJ1-1, the V gene TRBV7-9; D is unclear. CDR1 is SEHNR and CDR2 is FQNEAQ in the germline V gene (reference sequence). V gave up 5 bases and J gave up 11 bases, with 12 bases separating them. CDR3 length equals 11 residues. The CDR3 loop is CASSLSGSAFF. As DNA, the CDR3 is TGTGCCAGCAGCCTGTCGGGGTCGGCTTTCTTT.

This sequence joins TRBV20-1 and TRBJ2-1, with 9 bases that match TRBD2. The CDR3 totals 13 residues. V gave up 1 base and J gave up 9 bases; unmatched junction bases: 4. Germline lookup yields CDR1 DFQATT and CDR2 SNEGSKA (reference sequence). In nucleotides, the CDR3 is TGCAGTGCTAGAGGAGCGGGGGGAGCTGAGCAGTTCTTC. It yields the protein CSARGAGGAEQFF.

This clonotype occurred many times. The V call is TRBV6-1, the J call TRBJ1-2, with TRBD1 matching 8 bases. The V and J ends lost 6 bases and 2 bases, in that order; junction bases with no gene match: 8. The CDR3 runs to 15 residues. Germline loops: CDR1 MNHNS, CDR2 SASEGT. The CDR3 loop reads CASSPDRVWNYGYTF. DNA for the CDR3: TGTGCCAGCAGCCCGGACAGGGTTTGGAACTATGGCTACACCTTC.

As to this clonotype: A read error is possible here, since a much larger clone lies one base away. This chain connects TRBV2 to TRBJ2-1; unclear D gene. CDR1 SNHLY and CDR2 FYNNEI come from the germline V gene. The CDR3 loop spans 11 amino acids. The CDR3 loop is CASSESVEQIF. The CDR3 coding sequence is TGTGCCAGCAGTGAATCTGTTGAGCAGATCTTC.

The sample holds many counts of this clonotype. This chain joins TRBV18 and TRBJ1-2; D not resolved. There are 15 residues in the CDR3. Trimming took 2 bases from V and 8 from J, leaving 18 bases between them. Germline V gives CDR1 KGHSH, CDR2 LQKENI. Here the CDR3 DNA reads TGTGCCAGCTCACCAAGGACTTTCTGGGCTTTAGGCTACACCTTC. It yields the protein CASSPRTFWALGYTF.

This clonotype was detected many times. The rearrangement joins TRBV20-1 to TRBJ2-5, with a possible D match to TRBD1 (5 bases). V was pared by 4 bases and J by 5 bases, with 11 bases between. Germline V lookup: CDR1 DFQATT, CDR2 SNEGSKA (reference sequence). This CDR3 has 12 residues. CDR3 region: CSATDREETQYF. CDR3 nucleotides: TGCAGTGCTACCGACAGAGAGGAGACCCAGTACTTC.

This clonotype has ten or more counts. The chain carries TRBV5-1 and TRBJ2-6; 9 nucleotides line up with TRBD1. The V segment lost 5 bases and the J segment 4 bases; nucleotides outside the gene matches: 13. The CDR3 runs to 18 residues. Germline V gene data show CDR1 as SGHRS and CDR2 as YFSETQ. As DNA, the CDR3 is TGCGCCAGCAGTCGAAGGACAGGGGATGTTTCAGGGGCCAACGTCCTGACTTTC. The encoded protein is CASSRRTGDVSGANVLTF.

This clonotype was seen at least ten times. The chain joins TRBV9 to TRBJ1-1; D call uncertain. CDR3 length: 13 amino acids. The germline V gene has CDR1 SGDLS and CDR2 YYNGEE. Trimming took off 0 bases at V and 2 bases at J, with 5 bases between the two ends. In DNA, the CDR3 is TGTGCCAGCAGCGTAGCCCCTAACACTGAAGCTTTCTTT. It codes for CASSVAPNTEAFF.

This clonotype was detected only a few times. This chain links TRBV28 with TRBJ1-5; TRBD1 matches at 11 bases. This CDR3 has 18 amino acids. V lost 3 bases, J lost 0 bases, and 7 bases stayed unmatched. The germline V gene encodes CDR1 MDHEN and CDR2 SYDVKM. DNA for the CDR3: TGTGCCAGCAGTTTTAGGACAGGGGGCGTCTATAGCAATCAGCCCCAGCATTTT. This codes for CASSFRTGGVYSNQPQHF.

This clonotype showed up many times. This chain links TRBV4-1 with TRBJ1-2; D not certain. Trimming took 1 base from V and 2 from J, leaving 20 bases between them. This CDR3 has 18 residues. CDR1 is MGHRA and CDR2 is YSYEKL in the germline V gene. CDR3 residues: CASSQVVRRTILNYGYTF. The CDR3 coding sequence is TGCGCCAGCAGCCAAGTCGTCAGACGGACGATTTTAAACTATGGCTACACCTTC.

The table lists this clonotype with many counts. This chain connects TRBV9 to TRBJ2-3, with a weak D call TRBD2 (5 bases). Germline V CDR1 and CDR2: SGDLS, YYNGEE. The CDR3 has 14 residues. V shed 5 bases and J shed 5 bases, with 15 bases lying between them. The CDR3 here is CASRPGLAGDTQYF. The CDR3 DNA follows: TGTGCCAGCAGGCCGGGTCTAGCAGGAGATACGCAGTATTTT.

Many counts were recorded for this clonotype. The chain links TRBV7-2 to TRBJ2-1, with 7 bases aligning to TRBD2. The trim removed 5 bases at V and 8 bases at J, leaving 9 bases unmatched. This CDR3 is 14 amino acids long. Germline V gives CDR1 SGHTA, CDR2 FQGNSA. The CDR3 nucleotides read TGTGCCAGCAGCGTTTCCGGGACTAACTATGAGCAGTTCTTC. Residues: CASSVSGTNYEQFF.

In its sample, this clonotype was seen many times. The V call is TRBV5-1, the J call TRBJ1-1, with D unclear. Trimming shortened V by 4 bases and J by 1 base, and 8 bases separated the two germline ends. Germline loops: CDR1 SGHRS, CDR2 YFSETQ. The CDR3 loop spans 13 amino acids. Here the CDR3 DNA reads TGCGCCAGCAGCCCTTTACAGAACACTGAAGCTTTCTTT. This codes for CASSPLQNTEAFF.

This clonotype was observed a few times. This chain connects TRBV7-2 to TRBJ2-7; 8 nucleotides agree with TRBD2. The CDR3 totals 13 residues. The germline gives CDR1 SGHTA, CDR2 FQGNSA. The trim removed 0 bases at V and 12 bases at J, leaving 7 bases unmatched. The CDR3: CASSLAWAGGLYF. CDR3 sequence (DNA): TGTGCCAGCAGCTTAGCGTGGGCGGGGGGTCTGTACTTC. Complete variable domain (other parts from reference TRBV7-2 and TRBJ2-7): GAGVSQSPSNKVTEKGKDVELRCDPISGHTALYWYRQSLGQGLEFLIYFQGNSAPDKSGLPSDRFSAERTGGSVSTLTIQRTQQEDSAVYLCASSLAWAGGLYFGPGTRLTVT.

This clonotype was seen a handful of times. The rearrangement joins TRBV12-3 or TRBV12-4 to TRBJ1-6; perhaps TRBD1 as D (5 bases). This CDR3 comprises 12 residues. Trimming pared 7 bases from V and 6 bases from J, leaving 7 bases between. The CDR3 DNA reads TGTGCCAGCACGAGGGGTAATTCACCCCTCCACTTT. Translation gives CASTRGNSPLHF.

This clonotype showed up many times. The V gene is TRBV27, the J gene TRBJ2-1; TRBD2 aligns across 16 bases. In germline, CDR1 is MNHEY, CDR2 SMNVEV (reference sequence). V shed 5 bases, J shed 9 bases, and the junction held 4 bases outside the gene matches. The CDR3 is 15 residues long. In nucleotides, the CDR3 is TGTGCCAGCAGTCCCGGGACTAGCGGGAGGGTTGAGCAGTTCTTC. Translation: CASSPGTSGRVEQFF.

This clonotype occurred a few times. The gene calls are TRBV11-2 and TRBJ2-5; possible D gene TRBD2, 6 bases. V was clipped by 1 base and J by 6 bases, with 27 bases between them. This CDR3 has 19 residues. CDR1 SGHAT and CDR2 FQNNGV come from the germline V gene. CDR3 nucleotides: TGTGCCAGCAGCTTAGGTGATGGGTTCTCGCGGGGAATACCTCAGACCCAGTACTTC. It codes for CASSLGDGFSRGIPQTQYF. The full variable domain, its missing parts supplied by reference TRBV11-2 and TRBJ2-5, is EAGVAQSPRYKIIEKRQSVAFWCNPISGHATLYWYQQILGQGPKLLIQFQNNGVVDDSQLPKDRFSAERLKGVDSTLKIQPAKLEDSAVYLCASSLGDGFSRGIPQTQYFGPGTRLLVL.

Many counts were recorded for this clonotype. The rearrangement links TRBV5-1 to TRBJ1-1, with 9 bases fitting TRBD1. With V trimmed by 4 bases and J by 4 bases, 14 bases remained unmatched. Germline CDR1 and CDR2: SGHRS and YFSETQ. The CDR3 length is 17 residues. The CDR3 is CASSARTGDGSGTEAFF. The CDR3, as DNA: TGCGCCAGCAGCGCAAGGACAGGGGACGGGTCGGGCACTGAAGCTTTCTTT.

A remark on this clonotype: A much bigger clone sits one base away, suggesting this may be a read error. The chain links TRBV20-1 to TRBJ1-5, with 7 nucleotides matching TRBD1. Germline V CDR1 and CDR2: DFQATT, SNEGSKA (reference sequence). V lost 5 bases and J lost 5; bases outside the gene matches: 6. This CDR3 comprises 13 residues. CDR3 residues: CSAVRDSYQPQHF. DNA for the CDR3: TGCAGTGCTGTCCGGGACAGCTATCAGCCCCAGCATTTT.

The sample holds many counts of this clonotype. V gene TRBV30 combines with J gene TRBJ2-5; D may be TRBD2 (6 bases). Germline V gene data show CDR1 as GTSNPN and CDR2 as SVGIG (reference sequence). Trimming stripped 1 base from V and 2 bases from J, with 8 bases between. CDR3 size: 13 residues. The CDR3 coding sequence is TGTGCCTGGAGTGGGACTATGCAAGAGACCCAGTACTTC. Protein sequence: CAWSGTMQETQYF.